These T cell receptor beta chains were read from a single sample in a study of OX40 agonist ivuxolimab in advanced cancers. Data came from immunoSEQ multiplex PCR; TCRdb stores just in-frame clones and leaves some out. The data show tens of thousands of clones, around 86% seen once. The sequences come from CD4+ or CD8+ T cells sorted from blood, collected in a trial of the OX40 agonist ivuxolimab. These receptors all stem from an adult with an advanced solid tumor such as melanoma, head and neck, liver or kidney cancer. Each CDR3 is given with its conserved first and last residue. The D gene is left open where the match is weak. The size field is filled for only some rows; it gives once, few, many or a size class.

J: TRBJ2-6
size: once
D: -
V: TRBV9
CDR3: CASSANPQGNLGANVLTF
DNA: TGTGCCAGCAGCGCGAACCCACAGGGTAACTTGGGGGCCAACGTCCTGACTTTC

J: TRBJ1-2
size: -
D: -
V: TRBV7-9
CDR3: CASSTSDVYGYTF
DNA: TGTGCCAGCAGCACATCAGACGTCTATGGCTACACCTTC

J: TRBJ1-1
size: -
D: -
V: TRBV18
CDR3: CASSPGPSNTEAFF
DNA: TGTGCCAGCTCACCTGGTCCTTCCAACACTGAAGCTTTCTTT

J: TRBJ2-2
size: -
D: -
V: TRBV5-1
CDR3: CASSRGNPANTGELFF
DNA: TGCGCCAGCAGCCGAGGAAACCCCGCGAACACCGGGGAGCTGTTTTTT

J: TRBJ1-6
size: -
D: TRBD1
V: TRBV19
CDR3: CASSMTAQGNSPLHF
DNA: TGTGCCAGTAGTATGACCGCACAGGGGAATTCACCCCTCCACTTT

J: TRBJ2-4
size: -
D: -
V: TRBV6-1
CDR3: CASSGPLDIQYF
DNA: TGTGCCAGCAGCGGACCACTGGACATTCAGTACTTC

J: TRBJ2-7
size: -
D: -
V: TRBV28
CDR3: CASSMGSYEQYF
DNA: TGTGCCAGCAGCATGGGATCGTACGAGCAGTACTTC

J: TRBJ2-5
size: -
D: -
V: TRBV7-9
CDR3: CASSLKALLQETQYF
DNA: TGTGCCAGCAGCTTAAAGGCGTTGCTCCAAGAGACCCAGTACTTC

J: TRBJ2-2
size: -
D: -
V: TRBV6-1
CDR3: CASSEPGSVTGELFF
DNA: TGTGCCAGCAGTGAACCCGGGAGTGTTACCGGGGAGCTGTTTTTT

J: TRBJ2-3
size: -
D: -
V: TRBV19
CDR3: CASRATSRDTQYF
DNA: TGTGCCAGTAGGGCTACTAGCAGGGATACGCAGTATTTT

J: TRBJ2-7
size: -
D: -
V: TRBV6-5
CDR3: CASNPGESAYEQYF
DNA: TGTGCCAGCAACCCGGGAGAATCAGCCTACGAGCAGTACTTC

J: TRBJ2-7
size: -
D: -
V: TRBV28
CDR3: CASSKAYEQYF
DNA: TGTGCCAGCAGTAAGGCCTACGAGCAGTACTTC

J: TRBJ2-1
size: -
D: -
V: TRBV6-5
CDR3: CASRRGTYNEQFF
DNA: TGTGCCAGCAGACGAGGGACTTACAATGAGCAGTTCTTC

J: TRBJ2-7
size: -
D: TRBD1
V: TRBV28
CDR3: CASSSPGTGKTYEQYF
DNA: TGTGCCAGCAGTTCCCCCGGGACAGGAAAAACCTACGAGCAGTACTTC

J: TRBJ1-2
size: -
D: -
V: TRBV28
CDR3: CATIRAGAPGYTF
DNA: TGTGCCACCATCAGGGCAGGGGCGCCTGGCTACACCTTC

J: TRBJ2-7
size: -
D: -
V: TRBV5-1
CDR3: CASSPNGRSYEQYF
DNA: TGCGCCAGCAGCCCCAACGGCCGGAGTTACGAGCAGTACTTC

J: TRBJ1-4
size: -
D: TRBD1
V: TRBV4-1
CDR3: CASSQGTGGGEKLFF
DNA: TGCGCCAGCAGCCAGGGGACAGGGGGTGGAGAAAAACTGTTTTTT

J: TRBJ1-1
size: -
D: -
V: TRBV28
CDR3: CASSFISQGTEAFF
DNA: TGTGCCAGCAGTTTTATTTCGCAGGGTACTGAAGCTTTCTTT

J: TRBJ2-5
size: -
D: -
V: TRBV18
CDR3: CASSRLRDQRQETQYF
DNA: TGTGCCAGCTCACGCCTCCGCGATCAACGACAAGAGACCCAGTACTTC

J: TRBJ2-3
size: -
D: -
V: TRBV4-1
CDR3: CASSQARYERDTQYF
DNA: TGCGCCAGCAGCCAAGCCCGTTATGAGAGAGATACGCAGTATTTT

J: TRBJ2-7
size: once
D: TRBD1
V: TRBV6-5
CDR3: CASSFTGQGKEQYF
DNA: TGTGCCAGCAGTTTTACCGGACAGGGAAAGGAGCAGTACTTC

J: TRBJ1-1
size: -
D: -
V: TRBV10-1
CDR3: CASSMSWNTEAFF
DNA: TGCGCCAGCAGCATGAGTTGGAACACTGAAGCTTTCTTT

J: TRBJ1-2
size: -
D: -
V: TRBV5-4
CDR3: CASSQDGLYGYTF
DNA: TGTGCCAGCAGCCAAGACGGCCTATATGGCTACACCTTC

J: TRBJ2-7
size: -
D: TRBD2
V: TRBV5-1
CDR3: CASSVTSGSYEQYF
DNA: TGCGCCAGCAGCGTGACTAGCGGGAGCTACGAGCAGTACTTC

J: TRBJ1-5
size: -
D: TRBD1
V: TRBV5-3
CDR3: CARSTRDSTASNQPQHF
DNA: TGTGCCAGAAGTACCCGGGACAGTACTGCCAGCAATCAGCCCCAGCATTTT

J: TRBJ2-5
size: -
D: -
V: TRBV10-1
CDR3: CASSPSPRAPRRETQYF
DNA: TGCGCCAGCAGTCCGAGCCCCCGGGCCCCCCGGAGGGAGACCCAGTACTTC

J: TRBJ2-2
size: -
D: -
V: TRBV28
CDR3: CASRRQVTGELFF
DNA: TGTGCCAGCAGGAGACAAGTCACCGGGGAGCTGTTTTTT

J: TRBJ1-1
size: -
D: -
V: TRBV18
CDR3: CASSSGQEAFF
DNA: -

J: TRBJ2-3
size: -
D: -
V: TRBV18
CDR3: CASSPPSTDTQYF
DNA: TGTGCCAGCTCACCACCTTCCACAGATACGCAGTATTTT

J: TRBJ2-1
size: -
D: -
V: TRBV4-1
CDR3: CASSQHYRDQWNEQFF
DNA: TGCGCCAGCAGCCAACATTACCGGGACCAGTGGAATGAGCAGTTCTTC

J: TRBJ2-1
size: -
D: TRBD1
V: TRBV2
CDR3: CASNPGQTRNEQFF
DNA: TGTGCCAGTAACCCGGGACAGACTCGAAATGAGCAGTTCTTC

J: TRBJ1-3
size: -
D: TRBD1
V: TRBV6-5
CDR3: CASSYSFTGAGNTIYF
DNA: TGTGCCAGCAGTTACTCGTTTACAGGGGCTGGAAACACCATATATTTT

J: TRBJ2-1
size: -
D: -
V: TRBV2
CDR3: CASSIHRPTYNEQFF
DNA: TGTGCCAGCAGTATCCACAGGCCGACCTACAATGAGCAGTTCTTC

J: TRBJ1-5
size: -
D: -
V: TRBV7-9
CDR3: CASSLAGANQPQHF
DNA: TGTGCCAGCAGCTTAGCAGGGGCCAATCAGCCCCAGCATTTT

J: TRBJ2-7
size: -
D: -
V: TRBV28
CDR3: CASSRSGSRSYEQYF
DNA: TGTGCCAGCAGTAGGTCAGGGAGTAGATCTTACGAGCAGTACTTC

J: TRBJ1-5
size: -
D: -
V: TRBV2
CDR3: CASSFGGQPQHF
DNA: TGTGCCAGCAGTTTTGGGGGCCAGCCCCAGCATTTT

J: TRBJ1-3
size: -
D: -
V: TRBV2
CDR3: CASGLLSGNTIYF
DNA: TGTGCCAGCGGACTTCTTTCTGGAAACACCATATATTTT

J: TRBJ1-2
size: few
D: -
V: TRBV2
CDR3: CATRRTDLDGYTF
DNA: TGTGCCACGAGGAGGACGGACCTGGATGGCTACACCTTC

J: TRBJ2-1
size: -
D: -
V: TRBV30
CDR3: CASVRNEQFF
DNA: TGTGCCTCAGTCCGGAATGAGCAGTTCTTC

J: TRBJ2-5
size: -
D: -
V: TRBV5-6
CDR3: CASSVRSTGLRETQYF
DNA: TGTGCCAGCAGTGTACGCTCGACAGGACTCAGGGAGACCCAGTACTTC

J: TRBJ1-5
size: -
D: TRBD1
V: TRBV6-4
CDR3: CASSEWGQGNQPQHF
DNA: TGTGCCAGCAGTGAGTGGGGACAGGGGAATCAGCCCCAGCATTTT

J: TRBJ2-2
size: -
D: -
V: TRBV7-2
CDR3: CASSLVHGQTGELFF
DNA: TGTGCCAGCAGCTTGGTCCATGGACAGACCGGGGAGCTGTTTTTT

J: TRBJ2-7
size: -
D: -
V: TRBV13
CDR3: CASSLGGKAGALYEQYF
DNA: TGTGCCAGCAGCTTAGGCGGGAAGGCCGGGGCTCTCTACGAGCAGTACTTC

J: TRBJ1-1
size: -
D: -
V: TRBV5-4
CDR3: CASSQGSKGGSEAFF
DNA: TGTGCCAGCAGCCAAGGGAGCAAGGGGGGGTCTGAAGCTTTCTTT